These 5 T cell receptor beta chains came from one sample sequenced in a study of blood T cell repertoires in COVID-19. Sequenced by immunoSEQ multiplex PCR; TCRdb stores in-frame clones only, minus some. The sample holds about 170,000 clones; around 82% are singletons and the top ten take around 20%. Material for sequencing was peripheral blood. All receptors come from a woman in her 70s who had recovered from COVID-19.

J is TRBJ1-2 and V is TRBV30, with a weak D call TRBD1 (5 bases). Germline loops: CDR1 GTSNPN, CDR2 SVGIG (reference sequence). The CDR3 has 12 residues. The V and J ends lost 5 bases and 8 bases respectively, with 15 bases between them. CDR3 sequence: CAWSPGLEGYTF. Written as DNA, the CDR3 is TGTGCCTGGTCCCCAGGGCTGGAGGGCTACACCTTC.

V and J are TRBV24-1 and TRBJ2-1; a possible D gene is TRBD2 (6 bases). Germline V gives CDR1 KGHDR, CDR2 SFDVKD. Trimming stripped 5 bases from V and 0 bases from J, with 13 bases between. The CDR3 has 16 residues. The CDR3 nucleotides read TGTGCCACCAGTGGAAATAGCGGTAGCTCCTACAATGAGCAGTTCTTC. It translates to CATSGNSGSSYNEQFF.

This clone was detected a few times. The rearrangement links TRBV6-6 to TRBJ2-2; weak D call: TRBD1 (6 bases). V lost 2 bases to trimming and J lost 1 base, with 8 bases between them. CDR1 is MNHNY and CDR2 is SVGAGI in the germline V gene (reference sequence). This CDR3 spans 15 amino acids. In nucleotides, the CDR3 is TGTGCCAGCAGTTACCGGGGACAGAACACCGGGGAGCTGTTTTTT. Translating it yields CASSYRGQNTGELFF.

The chain is built from TRBV7-8 and TRBJ2-5; tentative D call: TRBD2 (6 bases). This CDR3 comprises 13 residues. Germline-derived CDR1 and CDR2 are SGHVS and FQNEAQ. Trimming stripped 5 bases from V and 2 bases from J, with 9 bases between. CDR3 coding DNA: TGTGCCAGCAGCCTAGGGAGGCAAGAGACCCAGTACTTC. The encoded protein is CASSLGRQETQYF.

This clone was picked up one time. The chain joins TRBV12-3 or TRBV12-4 to TRBJ1-3, with a possible D match to TRBD1 (6 bases). Trimming shortened V by 7 bases and J by 7 bases, and 11 bases separated the two germline ends. This CDR3 comprises 12 residues. The CDR3 here is CASNLRGNTIYF. In nucleotides, the CDR3 is TGTGCCAGCAACCTTAGGGGGAACACCATATATTTT.